This T cell receptor (beta chain) derives from a study of cytomegalovirus exposure and HLA in healthy donors (dated by TCRdb to between 2016 and 2019). Regarding the study in general: In an earlier analysis of several hundred of the donors, 276 Gb of sequence data and 120 million or so unique TCR beta sequences from about 179 million T cells were reported. An early release covering 500 to 750 HLA-typed donors comprised 250 to 350 gigabases of sequencing data and some 79 million unique TCR sequences. Of the 350 to 400 genotyped donors, over 65% fell in the genetic ancestry cluster associated with self-reported Caucasian donors. The study was designed to test whether signatures of past pathogen exposure could be identified by cataloging public T cell receptors. Using immunosequencing, the study profiled T cell repertoires from 550 to 750 subjects and related those repertoires to cytomegalovirus serostatus. In addition to the first cohort of roughly 670 subjects, a separate validation cohort of approximately 110 different subjects was used. To predict cytomegalovirus infection status, the study combined high-throughput TCR immunosequencing, statistical association of individual TCRs with disease status, and machine learning. A later analysis re-analyzed previously published TCR beta repertoires from approximately 700 donors and added high-resolution HLA genotyping to study TCR occurrence patterns. Rather than drawing on any new phenotypic data, the later analysis identified candidate immune exposures from TCR beta sequences and the way those sequences occurred across donors. To decide whether each TCR beta V gene segment behaved as functional or pseudogenic, an earlier analysis of approximately 590 of the donors relied on high-throughput TCR beta sequencing. Donor age, sex, ethnicity and CMV serostatus were compiled together with the repertoire data. Genome-wide SNP genotypes for about 65% of the 666 donors were used in a later genetic analysis, which treated that subset as a discovery cohort. All discovery cohort repertoires had been generated on a single sequencing platform. Both class I and class II loci were covered by HLA typing, at four-digit resolution. Typing coverage varied by locus: roughly 620-640 donors for A, B, C, DRB1 and DQB1; some 520 for DQA1; around 570 for DPA1; some 470 for DPB1. Four or five DR-DQ haplotypes were handled as single units for association and clustering, since linkage in the cohort was strong. On average, around 200,000 unique TCR beta nucleotide sequences were sequenced per donor among several hundred genotyped donors of the cohort, with about 19% of those sequences being non-productive. Here is what the overall study found, with its caveats: A group of highly shared sequence variants was considered likely to be a technical artifact of the sequencing pipeline. In this cohort, only TCR beta chains were sequenced, and detectable features were limited by the absence of alpha or paired-chain data. Linkage disequilibrium might explain the correlated functional status among segregating V segments, but an unknown experimental factor could not be excluded. In vitro tests confirmed that a few of the cytomegalovirus-associated TCR beta chains recognize cytomegalovirus antigens. While some public TCRs were present in many individuals, most TCR sequences turned up only very rarely across donors. In both the original and validation cohorts, the classifier was reported to diagnose cytomegalovirus status with high specificity and sensitivity. For the cohort, immune exposure information was limited to CMV serostatus. Sequencing depth was assumed to be roughly uniform across donors in the presence/absence analyses, though that assumption may not hold. A later analysis reported that several top co-occurrence clusters appeared linked to parvovirus B19, influenza, CMV and Epstein-Barr virus. Because counts were too low, roughly 18 rarely observed V segments, including chromosome 9 orphons, were left out of the earlier analysis of over 550 of the donors. In a later analysis, HLA-associated TCR beta chains were found to be more clonally expanded and to have lower generation probabilities than equally common non-associated chains. Strong co-occurrence of HLA alleles, especially DR and DQ, made assigning TCR associations to individual alleles difficult. Compared with the roughly 670-donor mean, donors in an Asian-associated ancestry cluster had fewer N-insertions in productive TCRs, according to a later genetic analysis. Some IMGT-functional V segments, including TRBV6-2 and TRBV6-3, could not be distinguished by the 87-base-pair reads and were therefore excluded. According to the authors, the approach could potentially be generalized to other disease states and immunological phenotypes. In an earlier analysis of over 550 of the donors, most TCR beta V segments were observed in productive rearrangements about 87% or about 30% of the time, broadly matching IMGT annotations. A later analysis associated about 18,000 TCR beta sequences with specific HLA alleles at a false discovery rate of 0.05. The study gave a list of about 150 TCR beta chains associated with cytomegalovirus. Because some donors lacked HLA typing at each locus, the association tests relied only on the typed subset. A further reported finding was that TCR beta sequences accurately predicted the HLA-A and HLA-B alleles for most subjects in the first cohort. According to a later analysis, TCR association rates differed among HLA loci, with DRB1 alleles showing the most associated TCRs and HLA-C alleles showing the fewest. V-gene and J-gene trimming of TCR beta chains was associated with a missense DCLRE1C variant in a later genetic analysis, and the association was replicated in an independent cohort. Most CMV-associated TCR beta chains appeared to be HLA-restricted in a later analysis, and the HLA associations seemed to be driven largely by CMV exposure.

Note on this clone: Its specific antigen is unknown. No quality values exist for individual bases; no much larger clone is one base distant.

In total, roughly 670 healthy bone marrow donors made up the cohort. Cohort members were all nominally healthy when sampled, although unrecorded immune exposures were likely present. The donor was CMV seronegative and was included in the group of 352 seronegative cohort members. Every donor gave a peripheral blood sample, and the peripheral blood mononuclear cells from that sample were used for TCR beta sequencing. The Qiagen DNeasy Blood Extraction Kit was used to extract genomic DNA from the blood cell samples. For CDR1 and CDR2, the germline V gene lists SGHRS and YFSETQ. V and J are trimmed by 4 bases and 1 base, and the gene matches miss 9 bases of the junction. From its cysteine to its phenylalanine, the CDR3 spans 16 amino acids. Left in the record is the CDR3 DNA by itself, 48 bases read in frame from the first base. Receptors were amplified or captured by the immunoSEQ multiplex PCR assay. For the multiplex PCR, a mixture combining 60 forward primers for TCR Vbeta segments and 13 reverse primers for TCR Jbeta segments was used. The CDR3 region of rearranged TCR beta genes was amplified from genomic DNA with a multiplex PCR assay. On the Illumina HiSeq System, the amplified TCR beta libraries were sequenced as 87-base-pair reads. Concerning the study's data processing: Across the 700 or so repertoires, a later analysis counted tens of millions of unique TCR beta chains, roughly 11 million of which were shared by at least two donors. A nearest-neighbor algorithm error-corrected the raw reads and collapsed the reads into unique sequences, merging closely related sequences to remove PCR and sequencing errors. CDR3 sequences were aligned to IMGT reference sequences to assign V, D and J gene segments. For a sequence to be retained, a match of at least six nucleotides to both a V gene segment and a J gene segment was required. Rearrangements were called productive when the CDR3 lacked stop codons and stayed in frame with V and J; all others were non-productive. CDR3 was defined according to IMGT convention as the region running from the second conserved V-encoded cysteine to the conserved J-encoded phenylalanine. The earlier analysis of about 620 of the donors excluded sequences that lacked an unambiguous match to a single V gene segment. An earlier analysis of 587 of the donors called V segments functional above 56.7% productive rearrangements and segregating when the between-donor standard deviation exceeded 5%. A statistical classification framework was built for diagnosing cytomegalovirus status from the catalog of TCR beta chain sequences. V and J gene assignment, in a later analysis, came from comparing TCR nucleotide sequences with IMGT/GENE-DB human TR gene sequences. A later analysis assigned CDR3 sequences and most-parsimonious VDJ recombination scenarios with the TCRdist pipeline. A later analysis defined each TCR beta chain by its CDR3 amino acid sequence plus V-gene family, and excluded reads lacking a unique V-gene family. A later analysis removed several hundred highly shared, low-generation-probability nucleotide sequences to deal with suspected cross-contamination and a sequencing artifact. A later analysis calculated a clonal expansion index for each public chain from normalized within-repertoire ranks of inferred template counts. In a later analysis, generation probabilities were computed using a VDJ recombination model fitted to out-of-frame rearrangements, and the results were checked against IGoR. In a later analysis, hypergeometric tests were used to score TCR-TCR, TCR-HLA and TCR-CMV co-occurrence, with a repertoire-size bias correction applied to TCR pairs. In a later analysis, false discovery rates were estimated by permuting HLA or CMV assignments 20 times. In a later analysis, co-occurring TCRs were grouped using DBSCAN, and TCRdist sequence similarity was added for clustering within HLA-allele-positive subsets. For co-occurrence clustering, repertoires with fewer than 30,000 or more than 120,000 public chains were excluded, along with roughly five repertoires with anomalous nucleotide sharing. Sourced from immuneACCESS, this table was stored by TCRdb with only in-frame sequences that have V and J called. A share of the clones is absent; for the studies checked, an unresolved V gene accounts for under half, and the remainder has no known explanation. Clonal size and the V and J genes are those of that table, whereas D and trimming came from the DNA. The sample yields roughly 100,000 clones; roughly 71% were counted once. The top ten hold approximately 5% of the sample.

Sequencing used PBMCs. This receptor was identified in a woman aged 35 to 49 in good health and CMV-seronegative. The chain uses TRBV5-1 and TRBJ2-7, and 9 junctional nucleotides match TRBD1. In nucleotide form, the sequence is TGCGCCAGCAGCCTTTCTCCGGGACAGGGATCCTACGAGCAGTACTTC. Its product reads: CASSLSPGQGSYEQYF. Reference TRBV5-1 and TRBJ2-7 proteins supply the regions before and after the CDR3; the full variable domain is: KAGVTQTPRYLIKTRGQQVTLSCSPISGHRSVSWYQQTPGQGLQFLFEYFSETQRNKGNFPGRFSGRQFSNSRSEMNVSTLELGDSALYLCASSLSPGQGSYEQYFGPGTRLTVT.